This T cell receptor (beta chain) was recorded in a study of cytomegalovirus exposure and HLA in healthy donors. Germline loops: CDR1 LNHDA, CDR2 SQIVND (reference sequence). There are 13 residues in the CDR3. Trimming removed 8 bases from V and 6 bases from J; junction bases left unmatched: 9. Study results and caveats: Rarity held for most TCR sequences, but there were some public TCRs that occurred in many donors. The CMV antigen specificity of a few CMV-associated chains was confirmed through in vitro analysis. Diagnosis of cytomegalovirus status made by the classifier reportedly showed high specificity and sensitivity. The study labeled 150 to 200 TCR beta chains cytomegalovirus-associated.

A remark on this clone: What it binds is unknown.

Measured with immunoSEQ multiplex PCR; TCRdb has only the in-frame clones, and not every one. Among 150,000 to 200,000 clones, 84% were seen once, and the ten largest hold approximately 7%. The J gene is TRBJ1-1, the V gene TRBV19; 7 bases align to TRBD1. The sequencing sample was made of PBMCs. The sequence was collected from a young man in good health and CMV-seropositive. DNA of the CDR3: TGTGCCAGTGCGACAGGGTTGGTTGCTGAAGCTTTCTTT. Translation: CASATGLVAEAFF.